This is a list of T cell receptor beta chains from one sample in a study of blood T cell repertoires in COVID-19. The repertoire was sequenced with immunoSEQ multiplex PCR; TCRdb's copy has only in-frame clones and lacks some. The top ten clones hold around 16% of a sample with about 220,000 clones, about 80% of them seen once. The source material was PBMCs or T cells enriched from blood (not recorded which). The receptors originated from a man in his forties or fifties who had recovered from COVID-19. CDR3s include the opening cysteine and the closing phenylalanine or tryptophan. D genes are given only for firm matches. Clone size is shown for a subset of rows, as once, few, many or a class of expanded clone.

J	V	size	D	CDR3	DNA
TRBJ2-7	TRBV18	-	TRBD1	CASSLTGDANEQYF	TGTGCCAGCTCCTTGACAGGGGATGCAAACGAGCAGTACTTC
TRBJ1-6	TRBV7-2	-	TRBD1	CASSPAGQGVSPLHF	TGTGCCAGCAGCCCCGCGGGACAGGGTGTTTCACCCCTCCACTTT
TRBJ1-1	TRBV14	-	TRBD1	CASSQDTLGTGYFEAFF	TGTGCCAGCAGCCAAGATACCCTCGGGACAGGGTACTTTGAAGCTTTCTTT
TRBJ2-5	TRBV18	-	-	CASSPPGLSQETQYF	TGTGCCAGCTCACCACCGGGACTCAGTCAAGAGACCCAGTACTTC
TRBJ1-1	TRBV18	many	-	CASSSSMNTEAFF	TGTGCCAGCTCAAGCTCCATGAACACTGAAGCTTTCTTT
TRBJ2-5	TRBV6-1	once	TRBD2	CASSDGELAGGPETQYF	TGTGCCAGCAGTGATGGGGAGCTAGCGGGGGGGCCGGAGACCCAGTACTTC
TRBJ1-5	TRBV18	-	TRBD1	CASSLTTGGAGQPQHF	TGTGCCAGCTCACTTACAACAGGGGGCGCGGGTCAGCCCCAGCATTTT
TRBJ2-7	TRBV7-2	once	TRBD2	CASSSRLAEQYF	TGTGCCAGCAGTTCCCGACTAGCCGAGCAGTACTTC
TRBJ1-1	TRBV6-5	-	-	CASSYGGGGPEAFF	TGTGCCAGCAGTTACGGGGGGGGAGGGCCTGAAGCTTTCTTT
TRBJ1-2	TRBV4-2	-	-	CASSPLEGMNGYTF	TGTGCCAGCAGCCCCCTGGAGGGAATGAATGGCTACACCTTC
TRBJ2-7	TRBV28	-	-	CASRESSYEQYF	TGTGCCAGTCGGGAGAGCTCCTACGAGCAGTACTTC
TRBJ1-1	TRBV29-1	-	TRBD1	CSAGQGMNTEAFF	TGCAGCGCTGGACAGGGGATGAACACTGAAGCTTTCTTT
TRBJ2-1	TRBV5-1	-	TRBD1	CASSSPGQVMSEQFF	TGCGCCAGCAGCTCCCCGGGACAGGTTATGTCTGAGCAGTTCTTC
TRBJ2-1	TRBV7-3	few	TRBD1	CASSLAGTGVDEQFF	TGTGCCAGCAGCCTAGCCGGGACAGGGGTGGATGAGCAGTTCTTC
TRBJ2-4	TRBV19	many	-	CASSISPLAKNIQYF	TGTGCCAGTAGTATAAGCCCGTTAGCCAAAAACATTCAGTACTTC
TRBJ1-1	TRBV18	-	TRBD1	CASSPQGQGAITEAFF	TGTGCCAGCTCACCACAGGGACAGGGGGCGATAACTGAAGCTTTCTTT
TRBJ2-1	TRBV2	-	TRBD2	CASSRLADEQFF	TGTGCCAGCAGCAGACTAGCGGATGAGCAGTTCTTC
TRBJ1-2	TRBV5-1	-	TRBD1	CASSSTGGDYGYTF	TGCGCCAGCAGCTCGACAGGGGGGGACTATGGCTACACCTTC
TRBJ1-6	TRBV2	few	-	CASRFKGGLNSPLHF	TGTGCCAGCAGGTTTAAGGGAGGTTTGAATTCACCCCTCCACTTT
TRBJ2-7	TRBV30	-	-	CAWSRGTLYEQYF	TGTGCCTGGAGTAGGGGTACCCTTTACGAGCAGTACTTC
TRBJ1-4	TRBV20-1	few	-	CSARRERKLFF	TGCAGTGCTAGAAGGGAGAGAAAACTGTTTTTT
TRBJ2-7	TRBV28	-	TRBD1	CASSSTLWTGSNF	TGTGCCAGCAGTTCTACCCTATGGACAGGGTCGAACTTC